These T cell receptor beta chains were read from a single sample in a study of shared clonotypes between healthy human individuals. Assay: immunoSEQ multiplex PCR; the TCRdb copy retains only in-frame clones and omits some. The table records some 530,000 clones, about 72% of them present only once. What was sequenced was PBMCs. The receptor source for this set is a woman aged 35 to 49 in good health. Some clones in this sample may be carry-over from other donors' samples. Each CDR3 is given with its conserved first and last residue. A D gene is named only where the DNA matches it firmly. Rows give clone size only sometimes, using once, few, many, or a class for an expanded clone.

TRBJ2-7,TRBV11-2,TRBD1,once,CASSLWTGTYEQYF,TGTGCCAGCAGCCTTTGGACAGGAACCTACGAGCAGTACTTC
TRBJ1-1,TRBV29-1,-,-,CSASPGWGMNTEAFF,TGCAGCGCCTCCCCTGGATGGGGGATGAACACTGAAGCTTTCTTT
TRBJ2-7,TRBV6-1,TRBD2,-,CASSSGRASGYEQYF,TGTGCCAGCAGTAGCGGGAGGGCCTCCGGCTACGAGCAGTACTTC
TRBJ2-3,TRBV15,TRBD2,-,CATSSGLAGHTDTQYF,TGTGCCACCAGCAGTGGACTAGCGGGGCACACAGATACGCAGTATTTT
TRBJ2-7,TRBV7-2,TRBD2,-,CASSAGLAVSSYEQYF,TGTGCCAGCAGCGCCGGACTAGCTGTGAGCTCCTACGAGCAGTACTTC
TRBJ2-7,TRBV5-1,TRBD1,-,CASSLDGTEPYEQYF,TGCGCCAGCAGCTTGGATGGGACAGAACCATACGAGCAGTACTTC
TRBJ2-1,TRBV5-1,TRBD1,-,CASSLPGQAVYNEQFF,TGCGCCAGCAGCTTGCCAGGACAGGCGGTTTACAATGAGCAGTTCTTC
TRBJ2-1,TRBV7-3,-,-,CASSLTWSTVGNEQFF,TGTGCCAGCAGCTTAACGTGGTCTACAGTTGGCAATGAGCAGTTCTTC
TRBJ2-7,TRBV6-6,-,-,CASSTEYEQYF,TGTGCCAGCAGCACCGAATACGAGCAGTACTTC
TRBJ2-7,TRBV15,-,-,CATSRGIGQSYEQYF,TGTGCCACCAGCAGAGGAATAGGACAGTCCTACGAGCAGTACTTC
TRBJ1-1,TRBV30,-,-,CAWSVQGSSEAFF,TGTGCCTGGAGTGTACAGGGTTCCTCTGAAGCTTTCTTT
TRBJ2-3,TRBV6-1,TRBD1,-,CASSRDRVTDTQYF,TGTGCCAGCAGTCGGGACAGAGTCACAGATACGCAGTATTTT
TRBJ1-6,TRBV30,-,-,CAWSVNSAGYSPLHF,TGTGCCTGGAGTGTGAATTCGGCAGGGTATTCACCCCTCCACTTT
TRBJ2-3,TRBV14,TRBD2,-,CASSQGDRTSGIEDTQYF,TGTGCCAGCAGCCAAGGGGACCGGACTAGCGGGATTGAAGATACGCAGTATTTT
TRBJ2-7,TRBV6-1,TRBD1,-,CASRRPGQLYEQYF,TGTGCCAGCAGGCGACCGGGACAGCTCTACGAGCAGTACTTC
TRBJ2-2,TRBV7-3,-,-,CASSLTRDPGELFF,TGTGCCAGCAGCCTTACTAGAGATCCCGGGGAGCTGTTTTTT
TRBJ1-4,TRBV6-5,TRBD1,-,CASSSGGWNEKLFF,TGTGCCAGCAGCTCAGGGGGTTGGAATGAAAAACTGTTTTTT